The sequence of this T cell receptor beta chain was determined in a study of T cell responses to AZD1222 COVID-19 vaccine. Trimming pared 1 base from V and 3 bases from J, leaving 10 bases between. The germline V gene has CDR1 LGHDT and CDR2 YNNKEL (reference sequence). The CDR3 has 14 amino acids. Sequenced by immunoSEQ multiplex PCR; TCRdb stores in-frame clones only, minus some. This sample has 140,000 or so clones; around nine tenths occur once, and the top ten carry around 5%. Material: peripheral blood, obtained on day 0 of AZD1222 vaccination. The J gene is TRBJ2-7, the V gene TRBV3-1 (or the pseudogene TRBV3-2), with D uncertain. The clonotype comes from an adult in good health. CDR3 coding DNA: TGTGCCAGCAGCCAAGCTCTCCAGGACTACGAGCAGTACTTC. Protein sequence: CASSQALQDYEQYF.